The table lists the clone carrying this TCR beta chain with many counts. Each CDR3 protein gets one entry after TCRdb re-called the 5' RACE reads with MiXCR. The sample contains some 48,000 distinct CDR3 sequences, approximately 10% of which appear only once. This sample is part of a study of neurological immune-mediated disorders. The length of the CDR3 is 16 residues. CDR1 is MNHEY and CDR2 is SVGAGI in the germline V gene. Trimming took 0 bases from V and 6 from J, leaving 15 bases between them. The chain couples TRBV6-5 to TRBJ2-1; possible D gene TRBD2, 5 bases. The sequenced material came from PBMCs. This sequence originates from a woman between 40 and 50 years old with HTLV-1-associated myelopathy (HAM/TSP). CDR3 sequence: CASSYSTGIEGNEQFF. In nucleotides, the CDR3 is TGTGCCAGCAGTTACTCGACGGGCATCGAGGGCAATGAGCAGTTCTTC.